A single sample is the source of the 3 T cell receptor beta chains below, sequenced in a study of technical replicates of blood from four donors. The data were produced by immunoSEQ multiplex PCR, yet TCRdb's version contains in-frame clones alone and is incomplete. The sample lists around 86,000 clones, 96% occurring once. Source material: T cells isolated from PBMCs. Source of these receptors: a human donor in good health.

The gene calls are TRBV28 and TRBJ1-5, with 9 bases matching TRBD1. This CDR3 has 19 residues. The J segment lost 0 bases and the V segment lost 6 bases, leaving 15 bases of the junction unmatched. Looked up from germline, CDR1 is MDHEN and CDR2 is SYDVKM. This CDR3 is CASRWGTGILLDSNQPQHF. The DNA for the CDR3 is TGTGCCAGCAGGTGGGGGACAGGGATACTCTTAGATAGCAATCAGCCCCAGCATTTT.

This clone has a single count. The V call is TRBV2, the J call TRBJ2-3, with 7 bases matching TRBD1. The CDR3 extends over 15 amino acids. Losses at the gene ends were 7 bases for V and 2 bases for J; bases not matched to a gene: 9. Germline CDR1 SNHLY, CDR2 FYNNEI. CDR3: CASKHQGQLTDTQYF. CDR3 DNA sequence: TGTGCCAGCAAGCATCAGGGACAGCTCACAGATACGCAGTATTTT.

CDR3 sequence reads: CAISESDGGSYEQYF. The CDR3 nucleotides read TGTGCCATCAGTGAGTCGGACGGAGGATCCTACGAGCAGTACTTC. The chain recombines TRBV10-3 with TRBJ2-7, with D perhaps TRBD2 (5 bases). V was shortened by 0 bases and J by 1 base, with 10 bases between the two germline ends. CDR1 and CDR2 from the germline V gene are ENHRY and SYGVKD. The CDR3 is 15 amino acids.